The entry that follows covers one TCR beta chain sequence. Other nucleotide sequences in the sample specify the same CDR3. This entry comes from a study of blood T cell repertoires in COVID-19. Trimming took 2 bases from V and 7 from J, leaving 9 bases between them. This CDR3 spans 12 amino acids. Assay: immunoSEQ multiplex PCR; the TCRdb copy retains only in-frame clones and omits some. The sample contains some 220,000 clones, more than 65% of which appear only once. This TCR was recovered from a woman aged 25 to 39 who had recovered from COVID-19. The material sequenced was peripheral blood. The J gene is TRBJ2-7, the V gene TRBV12-3 or TRBV12-4, with a weak D call TRBD1 (5 bases). The CDR3 nucleotides read TGTGCCAGCAGTTTAAGGGGTGGAGAGCAGTACTTC. As protein: CASSLRGGEQYF.